These 32 T cell receptor beta chains originate from one sample sequenced in a study of blood T cell repertoires in COVID-19. Repertoires were generated with immunoSEQ multiplex PCR, while TCRdb's copy carries only in-frame clones and drops some. The sample consists of some 290,000 clones, roughly nine tenths of them appearing once. Sequenced input: peripheral blood. The origin of the receptors is a woman aged 30 to 39 with COVID-19, enrolled during active disease.

CDR3 bases: TGTGCAGGGTCCCCAGGGTCTAATGAAAAACTGTTTTTT. This translates into CAGSPGSNEKLFF. The chain combines TRBV12-2 with TRBJ1-4; the table gives TRBD1 as D, unverified against the DNA. TRBV12-2 is a recognized pseudogene. There are 13 residues in the CDR3.

This clone was seen a few times. The chain employs TRBV27 and TRBJ2-1; D not resolved. In germline, CDR1 is MNHEY, CDR2 SMNVEV (reference sequence). This CDR3 is 10 amino acids long. V was pared by 3 bases and J by 10 bases, with 4 bases between. The CDR3 spells CASSFREQFF. CDR3 coding DNA: TGTGCCAGCAGTTTCCGGGAGCAGTTCTTC.

This sequence joins TRBV18 and TRBJ2-5, with D perhaps matching TRBD1 (6 bases). CDR1 and CDR2 from the germline V gene are KGHSH and LQKENI. Trimming cost V 4 bases and J 5 bases, with 11 bases left between them. The CDR3 is 13 amino acids. In DNA form, the CDR3 reads TGTGCCAGCTCACTCGGACAGCGGGAGACCCAGTACTTC. Translation gives CASSLGQRETQYF. Supplemented by reference TRBV18 and TRBJ2-5, the full variable domain reads NAGVMQNPRHLVRRRGQEARLRCSPMKGHSHVYWYRQLPEEGLKFMVYLQKENIIDESGMPKERFSAEFPKEGPSILRIQQVVRGDSAAYFCASSLGQRETQYFGPGTRLLVL.

The chain employs TRBV6-5 and TRBJ2-7; 7 nucleotides align to TRBD2. Germline CDR1 MNHEY, CDR2 SVGAGI. This CDR3 comprises 15 residues. Losses at the gene ends were 5 bases for V and 6 bases for J; bases not matched to a gene: 13. CDR3 sequence (DNA): TGTGCCAGCAGTCCGGGGAGGGAAGAGGTCGGCGAGCAGTACTTC. Its protein is CASSPGREEVGEQYF.

V and J are TRBV5-5 and TRBJ1-5; D not certain. The CDR3 covers 15 residues. CDR1 and CDR2 from the germline V gene are SGHKS and YYEKEE (reference sequence). Trimming took off 0 bases at V and 2 bases at J, with 9 bases between the two ends. In DNA form, the CDR3 reads TGTGCCAGCAGCTTGGCTAGGCACGGCAATCAGCCCCAGCATTTT. It is translated as CASSLARHGNQPQHF.

V is TRBV7-2 and J is TRBJ2-7; 8 bases are shared with TRBD1. V shed 2 bases, J shed 4 bases, and the junction held 7 bases outside the gene matches. The CDR3 runs to 15 residues. CDR1 and CDR2 (germline): SGHTA, FQGNSA. CDR3 region: CASSLSGTGRYEQYF. The CDR3 DNA reads TGTGCCAGCAGCTTATCCGGGACAGGTCGTTACGAGCAGTACTTC.

V gene TRBV10-1 combines with J gene TRBJ2-4; 7 bases are shared with TRBD1. The CDR3 runs to 13 residues. CDR1 WNHNN and CDR2 SYGVQD come from the germline V gene (reference sequence). The V gene end was trimmed by 5 bases and the J gene end by 9 bases; junction bases not matched to a gene: 7. The CDR3 DNA reads TGCGCCAGCAGTCTACAGGGGATCGCCATTCAGTACTTC. Translating it yields CASSLQGIAIQYF.

CDR3 bases: TGTGCCAGCAGGGCCGGAGGACAGCACAATCAGCCCCAGCATTTT. Translation: CASRAGGQHNQPQHF. The V gene is TRBV6-6, the J gene TRBJ1-5; perhaps TRBD1 as D (6 bases). The germline V and J ends were trimmed by 6 bases and 3 bases, with 15 bases remaining between them. The germline gives CDR1 MNHNY, CDR2 SVGAGI (reference sequence). The CDR3 is made up of 15 amino acids.

The V and J genes are TRBV5-1 and TRBJ2-7; 9 bases align to TRBD2. The germline V gene encodes CDR1 SGHRS and CDR2 YFSETQ. There are 17 residues in the CDR3. J lost 2 bases, V lost 0 bases, and 9 bases had no gene match. CDR3 in amino acids: CASSLGGSSGIAYEQYF. The CDR3 DNA sequence: TGCGCCAGCAGCTTGGGAGGGTCTAGCGGGATAGCCTACGAGCAGTACTTC.

Written as DNA, the CDR3 is TGTGCCAGCAGTGAGACAGATTTCCAAGAGACCCAGTACTTC. Translated: CASSETDFQETQYF. The rearrangement joins TRBV27 to TRBJ2-5; tentatively, D is TRBD1 (5 bases). CDR1 MNHEY and CDR2 SMNVEV come from the germline V gene (reference sequence). V shed 5 bases and J shed 1 base, with 11 bases lying between them. The CDR3 has 14 residues.

The gene calls are TRBV6-4 and TRBJ2-7; possible D gene TRBD2, 6 bases. CDR1 is MRHNA, CDR2 SNTAGT, per germline. The length of the CDR3 is 15 residues. V was pared by 5 bases and J by 1 base, with 15 bases between. CDR3 protein: CASSLGPGASYEQYF. CDR3 in DNA: TGTGCCAGCAGTCTCGGACCGGGAGCATCCTACGAGCAGTACTTC.

On this clone itself: Different DNA sequences within this sample yield the same CDR3. The chain employs TRBV4-2 and TRBJ2-7, with 8 bases matching TRBD1. This CDR3 has 14 amino acids. CDR1 and CDR2 (germline): LGHNA, YNFKEQ. J gave up 1 base and V 4 bases, and 3 bases lay outside the gene matches. The DNA of the CDR3 is TGTGCCAGCAGCCCAGGACAGGGTTCCTACGAGCAGTACTTC. It codes for CASSPGQGSYEQYF.

This chain connects TRBV3-1 (or the pseudogene TRBV3-2) to TRBJ2-7, with TRBD1 as a possible D gene (6 bases). This CDR3 is built from 15 residues. Germline loops: CDR1 LGHDT, CDR2 YNNKEL (reference sequence). V was pared by 5 bases and J by 1 base, with 15 bases between. The CDR3 DNA sequence: TGTGCCAGCAGCAATGTGGGGGCCTTTTCCTACGAGCAGTACTTC. Its translation is CASSNVGAFSYEQYF.

This chain uses TRBV6-1 with TRBJ2-3; 7 bases align to TRBD1. Trimming at V came to 2 bases and at J to 0 bases, leaving 5 bases not matched to a gene. CDR1 MNHNS and CDR2 SASEGT come from the germline V gene. This CDR3 is built from 16 residues. CDR3 region: CASSERQGSSTDTQYF. The CDR3 DNA is TGTGCCAGCAGTGAACGACAGGGAAGTAGCACAGATACGCAGTATTTT.

The chain uses TRBV10-1 and TRBJ1-1; a weak D match, TRBD1 (6 bases). Trimming pared 4 bases from V and 1 base from J, leaving 7 bases between. Germline CDR1 and CDR2: WNHNN and SYGVQD (reference sequence). The CDR3 is 13 amino acids. The CDR3 DNA reads TGCGCCAGCAGTGGGACAGCGAACACTGAAGCTTTCTTT. Translated: CASSGTANTEAFF.

The chain carries TRBV9 and TRBJ2-5, with 8 bases that match TRBD2. V lost 2 bases to trimming and J lost 10 bases; unmatched junction nucleotides: 19. The germline V gene has CDR1 SGDLS and CDR2 YYNGEE. The CDR3 length is 17 residues. The CDR3 DNA reads TGTGCCAGCAGCGTCCCGCAACTAGCGGTACGCACGGGGGGCCAGTACTTC. This gives the protein CASSVPQLAVRTGGQYF.

The chain carries TRBV5-1 and TRBJ2-1; 7 nucleotides match TRBD2. This CDR3 has 15 residues. Trimming took 3 bases from V and 6 from J; bases not matched to a gene: 9. Germline values: CDR1 SGHRS, CDR2 YFSETQ. The CDR3 region is CASSSLTSLGNEQFF. CDR3 nucleotides: TGCGCCAGCAGCTCCCTGACTAGCTTGGGCAATGAGCAGTTCTTC.

V usage is TRBV20-1 and J usage is TRBJ1-2; D is undetermined. Germline V gene data show CDR1 as DFQATT and CDR2 as SNEGSKA (reference sequence). This CDR3 has 10 amino acids. With 6 bases removed from V and 4 bases from J, the gap between germline ends came to 6 bases. The DNA of the CDR3 is TGCAGTGCCGTCCCCTATGGCTACACCTTC. Translated, it gives CSAVPYGYTF.

This chain uses TRBV4-2 with TRBJ2-1; D uncertain. Germline CDR1 is LGHNA and CDR2 is YNFKEQ. V lost 1 base and J lost 4, with 8 bases in between. There are 14 residues in the CDR3. This chain's CDR3 is CASSQVGRYNEQFF. For the CDR3, the DNA is TGTGCCAGCAGCCAAGTGGGCAGGTACAATGAGCAGTTCTTC.

This sequence joins TRBV5-4 and TRBJ1-1, with D tentatively TRBD1 (5 bases). Trimming removed 6 bases from V and 3 bases from J, with 15 bases in between. The germline V gene encodes CDR1 SGHNT and CDR2 YYREEE (reference sequence). This CDR3 contains 14 residues. CDR3 amino acids: CASTVGGWDTEAFF. Written as DNA, the CDR3 is TGTGCCAGCACCGTGGGGGGTTGGGACACTGAAGCTTTCTTT.

The count of this clone is one. The genes are TRBV2 and TRBJ2-5; no clear D gene. This CDR3 comprises 11 residues. Per the germline V gene, CDR1 is SNHLY and CDR2 is FYNNEI. Trimming left V 3 bases short and J 5 bases short, with 4 bases between. The CDR3 DNA follows: TGTGCCAGCAGTGACTCGGAGACCCAGTACTTC. Translated: CASSDSETQYF.

As to this clone: Other nucleotide sequences from this sample produce the same CDR3. J is TRBJ2-2 and V is TRBV27, with 9 bases lining up with TRBD2. The CDR3 runs 15 residues. Germline CDR1 and CDR2: MNHEY and SMNVEV (reference sequence). Unmatched junction bases numbered 4, after V lost 6 bases and J lost 2 bases. The CDR3 DNA reads as TGTGCCAGCAGGCGGGGGGGAAGTAACACCGGGGAGCTGTTTTTT. Its protein is CASRRGGSNTGELFF.

This clone is a singleton in its sample. The chain is built from TRBV10-3 and TRBJ1-3, with D unresolved. Trimming stripped 4 bases from V and 2 bases from J, with 9 bases between. Germline assignment: CDR1 ENHRY and CDR2 SYGVKD. The CDR3 spans 14 residues. The CDR3 protein is CAISGLAAGNTIYF. The CDR3 nucleotides are TGTGCCATCAGTGGTTTGGCAGCTGGAAACACCATATATTTT.

This chain connects TRBV7-7 to TRBJ2-5, with 7 nucleotides matching TRBD2. The CDR3 is made up of 15 amino acids. Germline CDR1 is SSHAT and CDR2 is FNYEAQ (reference sequence). The trim removed 4 bases at V and 3 bases at J, leaving 8 bases unmatched. DNA for the CDR3: TGTGCCAGCAGCTCCCCGGGTCGGGGGGAAGAGACCCAGTACTTC. This encodes CASSSPGRGEETQYF.

The V call is TRBV27, the J call TRBJ1-2; TRBD1 matches at 11 bases. Germline trimming cut 5 bases from V and 6 bases from J; bases unmatched to any gene: 2. In germline, CDR1 is MNHEY, CDR2 SMNVEV (reference sequence). The length of the CDR3 is 13 residues. This CDR3 is CASSAGQGDGYTF. In nucleotides, the CDR3 is TGTGCCAGCAGTGCGGGACAGGGGGATGGCTACACCTTC.

The chain recombines TRBV7-9 with TRBJ2-1, with D hard to call. Between the trimmed V and J ends, which lost 5 bases and 2 bases, there was a span of 10 bases. Germline V CDR1 and CDR2: SEHNR, FQNEAQ (reference sequence). This CDR3 contains 14 residues. The CDR3 here is CASSHPLTYNEQFF. In DNA form, the CDR3 reads TGTGCCAGCAGCCACCCACTTACCTACAATGAGCAGTTCTTC.

Only a few counts were recorded for this clone. This CDR3 is CASSVARAGRNSPLHF. The DNA of the CDR3 is TGTGCCAGCAGTGTCGCCCGCGCGGGCCGCAATTCACCCCTCCACTTT. The chain uses TRBV25-1 and TRBJ1-6; the D is unclear. The CDR3 is 16 amino acids. Trimming removed 4 bases from V and 7 bases from J, with 17 bases in between. Germline assignment: CDR1 MGHDK and CDR2 SYGVNS.

The rearrangement uses TRBV18 and TRBJ1-5; perhaps TRBD1 as D (6 bases). Between the trimmed V and J ends, which lost 4 bases and 4 bases, there was a span of 14 bases. Germline values: CDR1 KGHSH, CDR2 LQKENI. CDR3 length: 15 residues. The CDR3 coding sequence is TGTGCCAGCTCACGGCTTTCTCAGGGGAATCAGCCCCAGCATTTT. Its protein product is CASSRLSQGNQPQHF.

The chain's CDR3 is CASSQDRGPPTYEQYF. CDR3 DNA sequence: TGCGCCAGCAGCCAAGATCGCGGGCCCCCTACCTACGAGCAGTACTTC. V and J are TRBV4-1 and TRBJ2-7; possibly TRBD2 for D (5 bases). Per germline, CDR1 MGHRA and CDR2 YSYEKL. This CDR3 comprises 16 residues. V shed 0 bases and J shed 2 bases, with 14 bases lying between them.

The chain joins TRBV2 to TRBJ2-5, with D possibly being TRBD1 (5 bases). Between the trimmed V and J ends, which lost 0 bases and 2 bases, there was a span of 10 bases. CDR3 length: 15 amino acids. CDR1 is SNHLY and CDR2 is FYNNEI in the germline V gene. The CDR3 bases are TGTGCCAGCAGTGAAGCCTTGACAGTGCAAGAGACCCAGTACTTC. This gives the protein CASSEALTVQETQYF.

This chain connects TRBV28 to TRBJ2-3; the match to TRBD1 covers 9 bases. Germline CDR1 and CDR2: MDHEN and SYDVKM. V shed 2 bases and J 1 base; nucleotides not matched to a gene: 1. The CDR3 has 15 residues. CDR3 protein: CASSLRTGGTDTQYF. As DNA, the CDR3 is TGTGCCAGCAGTTTAAGGACAGGGGGCACAGATACGCAGTATTTT.

The chain combines TRBV11-3 with TRBJ2-5; no reliable D call. The CDR3 has 13 amino acids. The V gene lost 5 bases and the J gene lost 0 bases, with 7 bases spanning the gap. The V gene's germline CDR1 is SGHNT and CDR2 YENEEA. As DNA, the CDR3 is TGTGCCAGCAGCCAAGCTGACCAAGAGACCCAGTACTTC. This gives the protein CASSQADQETQYF.